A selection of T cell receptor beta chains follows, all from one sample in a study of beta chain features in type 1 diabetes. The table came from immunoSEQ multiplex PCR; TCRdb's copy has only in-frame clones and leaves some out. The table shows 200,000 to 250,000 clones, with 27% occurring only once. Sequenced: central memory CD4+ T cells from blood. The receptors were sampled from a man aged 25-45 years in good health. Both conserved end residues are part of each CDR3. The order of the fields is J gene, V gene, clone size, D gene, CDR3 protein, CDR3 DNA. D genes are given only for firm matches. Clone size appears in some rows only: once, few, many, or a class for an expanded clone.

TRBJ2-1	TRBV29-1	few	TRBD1	CSVAGTGHHEQFF	TGCAGCGTCGCCGGGACAGGGCACCATGAGCAGTTCTTC
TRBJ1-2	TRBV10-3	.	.	CAISNREEYGYTF	TGTGCCATCTCCAACAGGGAGGAATATGGCTACACCTTC
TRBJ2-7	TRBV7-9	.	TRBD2	CASKRDIGEQYF	TGTGCCAGCAAGCGGGATATCGGCGAGCAGTACTTC
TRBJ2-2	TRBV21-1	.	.	CASSLPGRQGRNTGELFF	TGTGCCAGCAGTCTCCCCGGGCGACAGGGACGTAACACCGGGGAGCTGTTTTTT
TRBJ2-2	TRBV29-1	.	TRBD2	CSVVTPSGRNTGELFF	TGCAGCGTTGTAACGCCTAGCGGGAGGAACACCGGGGAGCTGTTTTTT
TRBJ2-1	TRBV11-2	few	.	CASSLGALNEQFF	TGTGCCAGCAGCTTAGGGGCTCTGAATGAGCAGTTCTTC
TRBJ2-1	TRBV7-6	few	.	CASSLGSRSSNEQFF	TGTGCCAGCAGCTTAGGGAGCCGGAGTAGTAATGAGCAGTTCTTC
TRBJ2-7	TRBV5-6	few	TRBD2	CASSWNLAASSYEQYF	TGTGCCAGCAGCTGGAATCTAGCGGCGAGCTCCTACGAGCAGTACTTC
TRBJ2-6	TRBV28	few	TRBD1	CASSGTAYSGANVLTF	TGTGCCAGCAGTGGGACAGCTTACTCTGGGGCCAACGTCCTGACTTTC
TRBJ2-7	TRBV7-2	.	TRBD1	CASSLADRGYSYEQYF	TGTGCCAGCAGCTTAGCTGACAGGGGGTACTCCTACGAGCAGTACTTC
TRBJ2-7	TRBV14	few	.	CASSQPGEGGSLYEQYF	TGTGCCAGCAGCCAGCCCGGAGAGGGGGGGTCCCTCTACGAGCAGTACTTC
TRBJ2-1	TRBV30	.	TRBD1	CAWSPQTGAKFF	TGTGCCTGGAGTCCTCAGACAGGGGCGAAATTCTTC
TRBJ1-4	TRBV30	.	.	CAWSVPHSVAGKLFF	TGTGCCTGGAGTGTACCTCATAGTGTCGCCGGAAAACTGTTTTTT
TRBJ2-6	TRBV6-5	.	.	CASSTGSGANVLTF	TGTGCCAGCAGTACAGGGTCGGGGGCCAACGTCCTGACTTTC
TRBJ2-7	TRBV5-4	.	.	CASWMAGASYEQYF	TGTGCCAGTTGGATGGCTGGTGCCTCCTACGAGCAGTACTTC
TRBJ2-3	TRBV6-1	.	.	CASSEFGSGFTDTQYF	TGTGCCAGCAGTGAATTTGGGTCGGGGTTCACAGATACGCAGTATTTT
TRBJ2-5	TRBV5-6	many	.	CASSLRTPQETQYF	TGTGCCAGCAGCTTGCGGACACCCCAAGAGACCCAGTACTTC
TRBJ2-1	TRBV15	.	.	CATSRDLSSSYNEQFF	TGTGCCACCAGCAGAGATCTGAGCAGCTCCTACAATGAGCAGTTCTTC
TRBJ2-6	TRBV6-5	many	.	CASKVFVAGANVLTF	TGTGCCAGCAAGGTCTTCGTGGCCGGGGCCAACGTCCTGACTTTC
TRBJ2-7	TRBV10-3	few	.	CAISPQPYEQYF	TGTGCCATCAGCCCCCAGCCCTACGAGCAGTACTTC
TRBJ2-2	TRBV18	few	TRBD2	CASSPAGGRSGELFF	TGTGCCAGCTCACCTGCGGGGGGCCGTAGCGGGGAGCTGTTTTTT
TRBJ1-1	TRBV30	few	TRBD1	CAWNPGQGFEAFF	TGTGCCTGGAACCCGGGACAGGGGTTCGAAGCTTTCTTT
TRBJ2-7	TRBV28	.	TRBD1	CASSLGTGGGYEQYF	TGTGCCAGCAGTTTGGGGACAGGGGGAGGCTACGAGCAGTACTTC